There are many counts of the clone carrying this T cell receptor beta chain. The CDR3 covers 14 residues. V shed 2 bases and J shed 7 bases, with 11 bases lying between them. TCRdb analysed the 5' RACE reads with MiXCR anew, one entry per CDR3 protein. The data show tens of thousands of distinct CDR3 sequences, 10% to 15% seen once. These data originate in a study of neurological immune-mediated disorders. For the unsorted libraries, 2 million PBMCs stored at -80 C served as input. Material: PBMCs. This receptor was obtained from a woman in her fifties or sixties with HTLV-1-associated myelopathy (HAM/TSP). The chain combines TRBV12-3 or TRBV12-4 with TRBJ2-2; D ambiguous. The CDR3 loop reads CASSLRMGIGELFF. CDR3 coding DNA: TGTGCCAGCAGTTTAAGGATGGGCATCGGGGAGCTGTTTTTT.